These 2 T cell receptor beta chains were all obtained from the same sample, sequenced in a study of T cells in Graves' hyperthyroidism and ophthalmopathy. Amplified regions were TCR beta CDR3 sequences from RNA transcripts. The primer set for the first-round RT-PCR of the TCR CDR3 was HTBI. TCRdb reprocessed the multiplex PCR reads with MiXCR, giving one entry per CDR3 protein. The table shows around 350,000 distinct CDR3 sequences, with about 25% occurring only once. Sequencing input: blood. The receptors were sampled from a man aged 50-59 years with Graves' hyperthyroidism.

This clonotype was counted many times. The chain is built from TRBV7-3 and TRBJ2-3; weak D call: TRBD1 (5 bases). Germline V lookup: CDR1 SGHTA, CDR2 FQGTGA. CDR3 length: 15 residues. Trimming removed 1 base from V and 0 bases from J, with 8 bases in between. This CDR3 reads CASSLNRQSTDTQYF. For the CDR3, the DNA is TGTGCCAGCAGCTTAAACAGGCAAAGCACAGATACGCAGTATTTT.

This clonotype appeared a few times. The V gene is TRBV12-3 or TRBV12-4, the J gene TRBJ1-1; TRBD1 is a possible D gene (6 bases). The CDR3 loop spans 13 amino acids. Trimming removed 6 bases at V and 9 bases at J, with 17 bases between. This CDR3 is CASRQGPRRQAFF. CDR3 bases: TGTGCCAGCAGACAGGGACCCCGACGGCAAGCTTTCTTT.